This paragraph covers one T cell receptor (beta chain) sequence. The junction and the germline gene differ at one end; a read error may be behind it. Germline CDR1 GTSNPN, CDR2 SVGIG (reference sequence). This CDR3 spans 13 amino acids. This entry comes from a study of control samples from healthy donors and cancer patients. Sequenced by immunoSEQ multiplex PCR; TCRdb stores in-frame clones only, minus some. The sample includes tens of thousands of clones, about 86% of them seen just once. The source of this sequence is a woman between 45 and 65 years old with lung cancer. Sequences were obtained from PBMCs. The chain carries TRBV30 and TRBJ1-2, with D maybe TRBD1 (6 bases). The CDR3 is CACSGGRGYGYTF. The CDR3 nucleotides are TGTGCCTGTAGTGGGGGGCGCGGATATGGCTACACCTTC.